The T cell receptor (beta chain) under discussion was sequenced for a study of blood T cell repertoires in COVID-19. For the study at large: Sites in the United States, Italy and Spain provided acute and convalescent COVID-19 samples. In each case, the material was cDNA or gDNA derived from T cells, B-cell-depleted T cells, or PBMCs.

This CDR3 is built from 15 residues. Germline V gene data show CDR1 as KGHSH and CDR2 as LQKENI. V gave up 3 bases and J gave up 4 bases; unmatched junction bases: 2. Authors' processing steps: By means of reference gene primer amplification, nucleated cell counts were estimated. Produced via immunoSEQ multiplex PCR; TCRdb's table is partial and in-frame only. That table gives V, J and clone size, and the DNA gave D and trimming. The sample shows some 120,000 clones, 85% to 90% of them seen only once. This TCR was recovered from an older man with active or convalescent COVID-19. Sequenced sample: peripheral blood. This chain connects TRBV18 to TRBJ2-2, with 10 bases lining up with TRBD1. The CDR3 here is CASSPDRGLTGELFF. As DNA, the CDR3 is TGTGCCAGCTCACCCGACAGGGGGCTCACCGGGGAGCTGTTTTTT.